A selection of T cell receptor beta chains follows, all from one sample in a study of CD8+ T cells in alopecia areata. Produced via immunoSEQ multiplex PCR; TCRdb's table is partial and in-frame only. The table has roughly 120,000 clones, about 60% seen once. The material sequenced was CD4+ T cells sorted from blood. All receptors come from a human donor in good health. CDR3s include the opening cysteine and the closing phenylalanine or tryptophan. A D gene is named only where the DNA matches it firmly. Clone sizes are given selectively: once, few, many, or a class where the clone is expanded.

d_call: -
cdr3_length: 15
v_call: TRBV10-3
clone_size: -
j_call: TRBJ1-5
cdr3_nt: TGTGCCATCAGCCTCGGACAGAATAGCAATCAGCCCCAGCATTTT
cdr3_aa: CAISLGQNSNQPQHF

d_call: -
cdr3_length: 15
v_call: TRBV5-1
clone_size: -
j_call: TRBJ1-1
cdr3_nt: TGCGCCAGCAGCCCCCGGACGACGGTGAACACTGAAGCTTTCTTT
cdr3_aa: CASSPRTTVNTEAFF

d_call: -
cdr3_length: 15
v_call: TRBV5-1
clone_size: -
j_call: TRBJ2-7
cdr3_nt: TGCGCCAGCAGCGTCCTTGGCAGGGGATCCTACGAGCAGTACTTC
cdr3_aa: CASSVLGRGSYEQYF

d_call: TRBD1
cdr3_length: 16
v_call: TRBV29-1
clone_size: -
j_call: TRBJ2-5
cdr3_nt: TGCAGCGTTGTGGCCCCGCGGGGACAGGGGCAAGAGACCCAGTACTTC
cdr3_aa: CSVVAPRGQGQETQYF

d_call: -
cdr3_length: 15
v_call: TRBV7-8
clone_size: -
j_call: TRBJ2-4
cdr3_nt: TGTGCCAGCAGCTCGGGGGCCCGCGCCAAAAACATTCAGTACTTC
cdr3_aa: CASSSGARAKNIQYF

d_call: -
cdr3_length: 14
v_call: TRBV29-1
clone_size: -
j_call: TRBJ2-1
cdr3_nt: TGCAGCGTGAGGGGGCGCGGGAGGTACAATGAGCAGTTCTTC
cdr3_aa: CSVRGRGRYNEQFF

d_call: -
cdr3_length: 13
v_call: TRBV10-3
clone_size: -
j_call: TRBJ2-7
cdr3_nt: TGTGCCATCACTGGGGGGAACAACTACGAGCAGTACTTC
cdr3_aa: CAITGGNNYEQYF

d_call: -
cdr3_length: 13
v_call: TRBV7-2
clone_size: -
j_call: TRBJ2-3
cdr3_nt: TGTGCCAGCAGCTTATCGTTAGGAGATACGCAGTATTTT
cdr3_aa: CASSLSLGDTQYF

d_call: -
cdr3_length: 13
v_call: TRBV15
clone_size: -
j_call: TRBJ2-5
cdr3_nt: TGTGCCACCGAGAGTCAGGACAAAGAGACCCAGTACTTC
cdr3_aa: CATESQDKETQYF

d_call: -
cdr3_length: 15
v_call: TRBV6-5
clone_size: few
j_call: TRBJ2-5
cdr3_nt: TGTGCCAGCTCAAGGTCGAGCATAACCCAAGAGACCCAGTACTTC
cdr3_aa: CASSRSSITQETQYF

d_call: TRBD1
cdr3_length: 15
v_call: TRBV11-2
clone_size: few
j_call: TRBJ2-3
cdr3_nt: TGTGCCAGCAGCTTAGTGGGACAGGGGCCGGATACGCAGTATTTT
cdr3_aa: CASSLVGQGPDTQYF

d_call: -
cdr3_length: 12
v_call: TRBV29-1
clone_size: -
j_call: TRBJ2-5
cdr3_nt: TGCAGCGGCGACGGCGCTCGTGAGACCCAGTACTTC
cdr3_aa: CSGDGARETQYF

d_call: TRBD1
cdr3_length: 13
v_call: TRBV18
clone_size: -
j_call: TRBJ2-7
cdr3_nt: TGTGCCAGCTCACCGGGACAGTCGAACGAGCAGTACTTC
cdr3_aa: CASSPGQSNEQYF

d_call: TRBD1
cdr3_length: 15
v_call: TRBV4-1
clone_size: -
j_call: TRBJ2-7
cdr3_nt: TGCGCCAGCAGCCCCTTTGCGGACAGGGGATACGAGCAGTACTTC
cdr3_aa: CASSPFADRGYEQYF

d_call: -
cdr3_length: 18
v_call: TRBV5-1
clone_size: -
j_call: TRBJ2-7
cdr3_nt: TGCGCCAGCAAGTCGACGGTGACAGGGACTCCTTACTCCTACGAGCAGTACTTC
cdr3_aa: CASKSTVTGTPYSYEQYF

d_call: -
cdr3_length: 16
v_call: TRBV4-1
clone_size: -
j_call: TRBJ2-3
cdr3_nt: TGCGCCAGCAGCCAAGGCGTCGGGGGGCGGACAGATACGCAGTATTTT
cdr3_aa: CASSQGVGGRTDTQYF

d_call: -
cdr3_length: 12
v_call: TRBV28
clone_size: -
j_call: TRBJ1-1
cdr3_nt: TGTGCCAGCAGTTTGTCGGCGGCTGAAGCTTTCTTT
cdr3_aa: CASSLSAAEAFF

d_call: -
cdr3_length: 15
v_call: TRBV23-1
clone_size: -
j_call: TRBJ2-1
cdr3_nt: TGCGCCAGCAGTCCCCTTCCGCTCTCCTACAATGAGCAGTTCTTC
cdr3_aa: CASSPLPLSYNEQFF

d_call: -
cdr3_length: 14
v_call: TRBV29-1
clone_size: -
j_call: TRBJ1-1
cdr3_nt: TGCAGCGTTGATCGGAGAGGGACGAACACTGAAGCTTTCTTT
cdr3_aa: CSVDRRGTNTEAFF

d_call: -
cdr3_length: 12
v_call: TRBV18
clone_size: -
j_call: TRBJ2-7
cdr3_nt: TGTGCCAGCTCACCAGGGTCCTACGAGCAGTACTTC
cdr3_aa: CASSPGSYEQYF

d_call: -
cdr3_length: 15
v_call: TRBV12-5
clone_size: -
j_call: TRBJ2-6
cdr3_nt: TGTGCTAGTGGCCTCGGGATCTCTGGGGCCAACGTCCTGACTTTC
cdr3_aa: CASGLGISGANVLTF

d_call: -
cdr3_length: 16
v_call: TRBV27
clone_size: -
j_call: TRBJ2-4
cdr3_nt: TGTGCCAGCAGCCCCAGGCGGGAAATGGCCAAAAACATTCAGTACTTC
cdr3_aa: CASSPRREMAKNIQYF

d_call: TRBD2
cdr3_length: 14
v_call: TRBV7-2
clone_size: -
j_call: TRBJ2-5
cdr3_nt: TGTGCCAGCAGCTTACGGACCGGGGGGGAGACCCAGTACTTC
cdr3_aa: CASSLRTGGETQYF

d_call: TRBD1
cdr3_length: 15
v_call: TRBV5-6
clone_size: -
j_call: TRBJ2-5
cdr3_nt: TGTGCCAGCAGTTCCGGACAGGGGCATCGGGAGACCCAGTACTTC
cdr3_aa: CASSSGQGHRETQYF

d_call: -
cdr3_length: 18
v_call: TRBV4-1
clone_size: -
j_call: TRBJ1-6
cdr3_nt: TGCGCCAGCAGCCAAGACCCCGGACAGAGCTCCTATAATTCACCCCTCCACTTT
cdr3_aa: CASSQDPGQSSYNSPLHF

d_call: -
cdr3_length: 14
v_call: TRBV6-6
clone_size: -
j_call: TRBJ1-2
cdr3_nt: TGTGCCAGCAGTAGCTCCGGGACAATAGGCCGGTACACCTTC
cdr3_aa: CASSSSGTIGRYTF

d_call: -
cdr3_length: 14
v_call: TRBV9
clone_size: once
j_call: TRBJ1-5
cdr3_nt: TGTGCCAGCAGTGGACAGAGAAGCAATCAGCCCCAGCATTTT
cdr3_aa: CASSGQRSNQPQHF

d_call: -
cdr3_length: 11
v_call: TRBV29-1
clone_size: -
j_call: TRBJ2-5
cdr3_nt: TGCAGCGTTGACACGGCGGGGACCCAGTACTTC
cdr3_aa: CSVDTAGTQYF

d_call: -
cdr3_length: 13
v_call: TRBV18
clone_size: -
j_call: TRBJ1-5
cdr3_nt: TGTGCCAGCTCACCGGACAACAATCAGCCCCAGCATTTT
cdr3_aa: CASSPDNNQPQHF

d_call: -
cdr3_length: 15
v_call: TRBV7-2
clone_size: few
j_call: TRBJ1-2
cdr3_nt: TGTGCCAGCACCCCCGGGATCTCTATGTCCTATGGCTACACCTTC
cdr3_aa: CASTPGISMSYGYTF

d_call: -
cdr3_length: 9
v_call: TRBV29-1
clone_size: -
j_call: TRBJ2-7
cdr3_nt: TGCAGCGTGGTCCCGAAGCAGTACTTC
cdr3_aa: CSVVPKQYF

d_call: -
cdr3_length: 14
v_call: TRBV29-1
clone_size: -
j_call: TRBJ2-3
cdr3_nt: TGCAGCGGCGATAATTTGGGGGGCACAGATACGCAGTATTTT
cdr3_aa: CSGDNLGGTDTQYF

d_call: -
cdr3_length: 15
v_call: TRBV7-9
clone_size: -
j_call: TRBJ2-7
cdr3_nt: TGTGCCAGCAGCTTAGACACAGGGTGGAGCTACGAGCAGTACTTC
cdr3_aa: CASSLDTGWSYEQYF

d_call: -
cdr3_length: 11
v_call: TRBV20-1
clone_size: few
j_call: TRBJ2-5
cdr3_nt: TGCAGTGCTAGAAAGGGGGAGACCCAGTACTTC
cdr3_aa: CSARKGETQYF

d_call: -
cdr3_length: 14
v_call: TRBV7-2
clone_size: -
j_call: TRBJ1-5
cdr3_nt: TGTGCCAGCAGCTTAGCGGTCCTCAATCAGCCCCAGCATTTT
cdr3_aa: CASSLAVLNQPQHF

d_call: -
cdr3_length: 12
v_call: TRBV6-1
clone_size: once
j_call: TRBJ1-5
cdr3_nt: TGTGCCAGCAAAGAAGGGGTGAGGTCCCAGCATTTT
cdr3_aa: CASKEGVRSQHF

d_call: TRBD1
cdr3_length: 15
v_call: TRBV29-1
clone_size: -
j_call: TRBJ2-7
cdr3_nt: TGCAGCGTTGAAGATCCCAGGACAGGCTCCTACGAGCAGTACTTC
cdr3_aa: CSVEDPRTGSYEQYF

d_call: TRBD1
cdr3_length: 15
v_call: TRBV5-6
clone_size: once
j_call: TRBJ1-2
cdr3_nt: TGTGCCAGCAGCTTGGGACAGGGGGGCCTCTATGGCTACACCTTC
cdr3_aa: CASSLGQGGLYGYTF

d_call: -
cdr3_length: 14
v_call: TRBV9
clone_size: -
j_call: TRBJ2-3
cdr3_nt: TGTGCCAGCACCCAGGGGCTGGGAACAGATACGCAGTATTTT
cdr3_aa: CASTQGLGTDTQYF

d_call: TRBD1
cdr3_length: 14
v_call: TRBV7-2
clone_size: -
j_call: TRBJ2-7
cdr3_nt: TGTGCCAGCAGGCCGGGACAGGGGAGGTACGAGCAGTACTTC
cdr3_aa: CASRPGQGRYEQYF

d_call: -
cdr3_length: 11
v_call: TRBV29-1
clone_size: few
j_call: TRBJ1-1
cdr3_nt: TGCAGCGTTGAGGGGAACACTGAAGCTTTCTTT
cdr3_aa: CSVEGNTEAFF

d_call: -
cdr3_length: 14
v_call: TRBV2
clone_size: -
j_call: TRBJ1-6
cdr3_nt: TGTGCCAGCAGCCGTGGGACAAGGAATTCACCCCTCCACTTT
cdr3_aa: CASSRGTRNSPLHF

d_call: -
cdr3_length: 11
v_call: TRBV29-1
clone_size: few
j_call: TRBJ2-5
cdr3_nt: TGCAGCGGACAGAACCAAGAGACCCAGTACTTC
cdr3_aa: CSGQNQETQYF